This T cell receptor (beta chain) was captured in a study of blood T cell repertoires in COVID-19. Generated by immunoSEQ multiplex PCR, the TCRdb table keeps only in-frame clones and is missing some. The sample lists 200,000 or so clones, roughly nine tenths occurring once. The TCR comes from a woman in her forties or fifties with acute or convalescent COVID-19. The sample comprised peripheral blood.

CDR3 DNA sequence: TGCAGCGTTGAAAGGGGTTTTGGTAACACAGATACGCAGTATTTT. This sequence encodes CSVERGFGNTDTQYF. The gene calls are TRBV29-1 and TRBJ2-3, with a possible D match to TRBD1 (5 bases). Trimming left V 2 bases short and J 2 bases short, with 14 bases between. The CDR3 runs 15 residues. In germline, CDR1 is SQVTM, CDR2 ANQGSEA.